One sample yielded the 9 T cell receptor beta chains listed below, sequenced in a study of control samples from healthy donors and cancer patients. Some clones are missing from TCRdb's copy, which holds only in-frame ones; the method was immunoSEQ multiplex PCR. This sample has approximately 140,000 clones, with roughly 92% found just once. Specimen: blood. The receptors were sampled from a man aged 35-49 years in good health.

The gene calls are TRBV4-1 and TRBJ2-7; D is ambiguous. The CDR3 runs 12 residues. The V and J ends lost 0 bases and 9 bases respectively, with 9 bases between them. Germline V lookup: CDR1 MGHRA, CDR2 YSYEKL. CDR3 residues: CASSQDGYLQYF. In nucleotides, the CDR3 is TGCGCCAGCAGCCAAGATGGTTATCTGCAGTACTTC.

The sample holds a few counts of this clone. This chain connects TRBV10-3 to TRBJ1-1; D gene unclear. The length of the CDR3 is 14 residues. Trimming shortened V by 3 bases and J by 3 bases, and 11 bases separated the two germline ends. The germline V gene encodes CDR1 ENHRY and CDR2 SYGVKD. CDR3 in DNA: TGTGCCATCAGTGACGGAACCGGGTACACTGAAGCTTTCTTT. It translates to CAISDGTGYTEAFF.

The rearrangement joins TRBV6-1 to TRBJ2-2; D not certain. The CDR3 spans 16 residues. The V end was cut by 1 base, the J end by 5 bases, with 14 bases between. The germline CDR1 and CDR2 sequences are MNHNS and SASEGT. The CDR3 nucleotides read TGTGCCAGCAGTGAAGGACGATGGGCTGGGACCGGGGAGCTGTTTTTT. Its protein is CASSEGRWAGTGELFF.

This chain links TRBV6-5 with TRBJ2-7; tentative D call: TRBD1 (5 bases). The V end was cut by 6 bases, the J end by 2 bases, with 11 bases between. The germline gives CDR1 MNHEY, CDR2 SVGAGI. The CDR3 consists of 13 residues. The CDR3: CASRWGKTYEQYF. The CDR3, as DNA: TGTGCCAGCAGATGGGGCAAGACCTACGAGCAGTACTTC.

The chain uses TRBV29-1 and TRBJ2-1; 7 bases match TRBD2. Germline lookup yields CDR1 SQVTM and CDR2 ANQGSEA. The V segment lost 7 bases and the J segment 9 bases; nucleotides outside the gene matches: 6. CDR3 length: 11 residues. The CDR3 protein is CSASRGVEQFF. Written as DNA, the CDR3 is TGCAGCGCCTCCCGGGGGGTTGAGCAGTTCTTC.

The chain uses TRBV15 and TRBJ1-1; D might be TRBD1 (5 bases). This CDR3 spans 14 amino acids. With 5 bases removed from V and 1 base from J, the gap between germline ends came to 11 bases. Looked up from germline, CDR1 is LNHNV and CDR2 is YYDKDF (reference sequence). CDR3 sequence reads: CATSPEGENTEAFF. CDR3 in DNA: TGTGCCACCAGCCCCGAAGGGGAGAACACTGAAGCTTTCTTT.

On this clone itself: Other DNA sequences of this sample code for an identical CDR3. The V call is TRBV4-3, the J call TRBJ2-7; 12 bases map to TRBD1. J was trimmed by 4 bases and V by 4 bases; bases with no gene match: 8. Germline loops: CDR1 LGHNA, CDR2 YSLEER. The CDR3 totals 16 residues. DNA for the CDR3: TGCGCCAGCAGCCCCTCTCTGGGACAGGGGGCGTACGAGCAGTACTTC. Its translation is CASSPSLGQGAYEQYF.

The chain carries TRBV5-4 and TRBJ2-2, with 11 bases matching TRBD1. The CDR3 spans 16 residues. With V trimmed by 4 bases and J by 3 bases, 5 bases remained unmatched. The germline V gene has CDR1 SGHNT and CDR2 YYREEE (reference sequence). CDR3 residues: CASSLTGQGDTGELFF. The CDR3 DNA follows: TGTGCCAGCAGCCTTACGGGACAGGGGGACACCGGGGAGCTGTTTTTT.

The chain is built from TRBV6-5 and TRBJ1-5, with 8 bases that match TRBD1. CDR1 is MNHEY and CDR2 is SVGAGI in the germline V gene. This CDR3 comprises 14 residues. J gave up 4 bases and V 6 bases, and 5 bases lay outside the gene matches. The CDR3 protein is CASSPRTGNQPQHF. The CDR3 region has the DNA TGTGCCAGCAGCCCACGGACAGGGAATCAGCCCCAGCATTTT.